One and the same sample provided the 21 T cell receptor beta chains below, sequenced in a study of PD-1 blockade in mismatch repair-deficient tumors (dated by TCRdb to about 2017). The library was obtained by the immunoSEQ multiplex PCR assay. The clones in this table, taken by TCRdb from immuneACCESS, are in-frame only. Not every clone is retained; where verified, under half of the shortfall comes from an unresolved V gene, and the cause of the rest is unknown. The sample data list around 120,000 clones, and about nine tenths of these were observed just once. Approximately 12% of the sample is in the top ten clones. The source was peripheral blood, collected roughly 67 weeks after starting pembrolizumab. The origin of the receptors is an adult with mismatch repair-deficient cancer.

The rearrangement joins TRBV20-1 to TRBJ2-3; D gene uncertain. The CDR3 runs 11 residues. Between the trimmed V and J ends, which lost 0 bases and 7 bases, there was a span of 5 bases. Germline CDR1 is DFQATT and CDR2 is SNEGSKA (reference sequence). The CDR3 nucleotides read TGCAGTGCTAGAGACCCCTATACGCAGTATTTT. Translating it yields CSARDPYTQYF.

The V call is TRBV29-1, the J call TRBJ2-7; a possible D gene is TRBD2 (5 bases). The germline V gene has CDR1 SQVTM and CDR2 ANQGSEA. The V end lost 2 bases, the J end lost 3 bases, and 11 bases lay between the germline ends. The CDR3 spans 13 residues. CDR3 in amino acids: CSVERGDDYEQYF. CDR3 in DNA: TGCAGCGTTGAACGGGGAGATGACTACGAGCAGTACTTC.

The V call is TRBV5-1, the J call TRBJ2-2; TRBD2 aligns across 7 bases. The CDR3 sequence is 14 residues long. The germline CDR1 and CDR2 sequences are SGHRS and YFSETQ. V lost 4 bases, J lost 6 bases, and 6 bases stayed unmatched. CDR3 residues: CASSVAGVAGELFF. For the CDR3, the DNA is TGCGCCAGCAGCGTAGCGGGTGTGGCCGGGGAGCTGTTTTTT.

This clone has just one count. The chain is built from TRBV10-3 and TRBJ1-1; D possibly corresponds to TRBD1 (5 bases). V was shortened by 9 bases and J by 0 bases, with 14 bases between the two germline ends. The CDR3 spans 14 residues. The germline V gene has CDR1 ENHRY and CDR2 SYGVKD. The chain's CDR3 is CAIWDLHMNTEAFF. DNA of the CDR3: TGTGCCATATGGGACCTACACATGAACACTGAAGCTTTCTTT.

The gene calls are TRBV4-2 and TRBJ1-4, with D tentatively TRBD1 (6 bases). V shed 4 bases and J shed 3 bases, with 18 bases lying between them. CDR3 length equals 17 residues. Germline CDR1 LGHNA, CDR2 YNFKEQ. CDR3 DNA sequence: TGTGCCAGCAGCCCCCAGACAGGCCCCGGGGCTAATGAAAAACTGTTTTTT. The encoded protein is CASSPQTGPGANEKLFF.

The DNA for the CDR3 is TGTGCCAGCAGCTTAGATACGGAACGATTTACCCAAGAGACCCAGTACTTC. It yields the protein CASSLDTERFTQETQYF. The J gene is TRBJ2-5, the V gene TRBV7-8; no definite D call. The length of the CDR3 is 17 residues. Trimming shortened V by 1 base and J by 1 base, and 16 bases separated the two germline ends. In germline, CDR1 is SGHVS, CDR2 FQNEAQ. The full variable domain, its missing parts supplied by reference TRBV7-8 and TRBJ2-5, is GAGVSQSPRYKVAKRGQDVALRCDPISGHVSLFWYQQALGQGPEFLTYFQNEAQLDKSGLPSDRFFAERPEGSVSTLKIQRTQQEDSAVYLCASSLDTERFTQETQYFGPGTRLLVL.

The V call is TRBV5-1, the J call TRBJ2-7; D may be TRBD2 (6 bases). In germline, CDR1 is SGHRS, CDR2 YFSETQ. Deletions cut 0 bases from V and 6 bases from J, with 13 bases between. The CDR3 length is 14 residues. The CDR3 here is CASSLAGLPSEQYF. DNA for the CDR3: TGCGCCAGCAGCTTGGCCGGACTACCCTCCGAGCAGTACTTC.

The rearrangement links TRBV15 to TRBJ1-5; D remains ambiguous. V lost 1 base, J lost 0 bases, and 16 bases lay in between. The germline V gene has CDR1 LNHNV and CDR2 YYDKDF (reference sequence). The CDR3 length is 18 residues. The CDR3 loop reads CATSRAFSTDVSNQPQHF. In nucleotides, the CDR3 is TGTGCCACCAGCAGAGCCTTCTCAACCGACGTTAGCAATCAGCCCCAGCATTTT.

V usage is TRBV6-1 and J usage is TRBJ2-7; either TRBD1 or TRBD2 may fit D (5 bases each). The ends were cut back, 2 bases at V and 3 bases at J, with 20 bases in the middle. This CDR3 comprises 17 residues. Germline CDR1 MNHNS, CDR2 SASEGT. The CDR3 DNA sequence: TGTGCCAGCAGTGAATCTAAGGACGGCTGGGGGTTCTACGAGCAGTACTTC. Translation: CASSESKDGWGFYEQYF.

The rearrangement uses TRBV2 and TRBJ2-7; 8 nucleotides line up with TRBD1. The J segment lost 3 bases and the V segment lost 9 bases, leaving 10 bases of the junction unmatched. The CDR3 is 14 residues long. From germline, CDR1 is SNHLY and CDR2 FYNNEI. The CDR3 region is CASTTPDRGYEQYF. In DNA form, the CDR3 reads TGTGCCAGTACAACTCCAGACAGGGGCTACGAGCAGTACTTC.

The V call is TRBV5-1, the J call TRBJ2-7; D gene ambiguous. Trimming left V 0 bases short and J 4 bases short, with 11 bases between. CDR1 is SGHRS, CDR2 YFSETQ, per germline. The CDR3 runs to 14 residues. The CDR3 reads CASSLGRALYEQYF. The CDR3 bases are TGCGCCAGCAGCTTGGGTAGGGCTTTGTACGAGCAGTACTTC.

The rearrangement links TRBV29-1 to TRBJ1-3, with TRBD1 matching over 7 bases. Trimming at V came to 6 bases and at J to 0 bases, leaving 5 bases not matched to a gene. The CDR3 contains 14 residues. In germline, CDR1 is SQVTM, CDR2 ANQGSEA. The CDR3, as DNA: TGCAGCGTGACCACAGGGGCCTCTGGAAACACCATATATTTT. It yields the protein CSVTTGASGNTIYF.

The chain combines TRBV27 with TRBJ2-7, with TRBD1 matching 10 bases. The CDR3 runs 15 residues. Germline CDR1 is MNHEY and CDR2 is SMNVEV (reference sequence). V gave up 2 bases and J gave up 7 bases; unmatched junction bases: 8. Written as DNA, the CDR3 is TGTGCCAGCAGTTTAGACAGGGGGCATTCGGGAGAGCAGTACTTC. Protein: CASSLDRGHSGEQYF.

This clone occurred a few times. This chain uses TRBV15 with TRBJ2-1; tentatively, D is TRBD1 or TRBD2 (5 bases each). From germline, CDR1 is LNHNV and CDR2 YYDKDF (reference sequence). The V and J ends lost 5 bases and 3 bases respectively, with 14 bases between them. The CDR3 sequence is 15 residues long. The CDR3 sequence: CATSYRDRRYNEQFF. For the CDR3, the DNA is TGTGCCACCAGCTACCGGGACCGCCGCTACAATGAGCAGTTCTTC.

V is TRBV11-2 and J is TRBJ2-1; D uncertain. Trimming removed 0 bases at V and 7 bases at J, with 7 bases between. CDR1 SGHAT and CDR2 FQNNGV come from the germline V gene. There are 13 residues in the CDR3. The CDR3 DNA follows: TGTGCCAGCAGCTTAGAGGCCGGGAATGAGCAGTTCTTC. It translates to CASSLEAGNEQFF.

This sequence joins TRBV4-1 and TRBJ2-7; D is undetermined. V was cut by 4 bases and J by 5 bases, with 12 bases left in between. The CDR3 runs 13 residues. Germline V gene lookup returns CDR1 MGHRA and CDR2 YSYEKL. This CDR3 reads CASSPTNGDEQYF. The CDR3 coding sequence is TGCGCCAGCAGCCCGACCAATGGGGACGAGCAGTACTTC.

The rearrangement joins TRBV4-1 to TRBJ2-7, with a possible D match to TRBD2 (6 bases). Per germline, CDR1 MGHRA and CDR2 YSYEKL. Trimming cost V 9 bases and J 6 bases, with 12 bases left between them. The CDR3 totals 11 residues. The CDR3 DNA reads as TGCGCCAGTGGGGTCGGGAGCGAGCAGTACTTC. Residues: CASGVGSEQYF.

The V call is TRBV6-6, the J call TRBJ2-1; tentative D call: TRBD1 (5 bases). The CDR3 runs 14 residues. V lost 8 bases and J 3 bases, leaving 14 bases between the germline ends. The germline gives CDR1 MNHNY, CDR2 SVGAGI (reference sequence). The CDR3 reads CASALGLGYNEQFF. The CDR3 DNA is TGTGCCAGCGCTCTGGGGCTTGGCTACAATGAGCAGTTCTTC.

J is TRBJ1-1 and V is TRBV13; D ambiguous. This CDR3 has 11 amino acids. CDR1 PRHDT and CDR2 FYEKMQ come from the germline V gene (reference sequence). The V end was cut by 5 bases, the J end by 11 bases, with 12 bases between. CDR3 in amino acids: CASSAGVRAFF. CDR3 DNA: TGTGCCAGCAGCGCCGGGGTTAGGGCTTTCTTT.

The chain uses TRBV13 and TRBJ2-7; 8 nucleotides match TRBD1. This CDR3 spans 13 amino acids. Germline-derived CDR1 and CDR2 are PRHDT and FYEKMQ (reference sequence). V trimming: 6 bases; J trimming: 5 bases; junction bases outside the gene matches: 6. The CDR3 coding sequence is TGTGCCAGCAGTCGGACAGGGCTAAACGAGCAGTACTTC. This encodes CASSRTGLNEQYF.

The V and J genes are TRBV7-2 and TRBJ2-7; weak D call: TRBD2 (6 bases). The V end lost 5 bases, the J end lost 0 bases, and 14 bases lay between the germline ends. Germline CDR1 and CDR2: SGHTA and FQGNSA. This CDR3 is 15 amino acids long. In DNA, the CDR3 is TGTGCCAGCAGCCTACGACTAGAGAGCTCCTACGAGCAGTACTTC. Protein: CASSLRLESSYEQYF. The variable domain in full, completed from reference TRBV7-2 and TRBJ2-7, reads GAGVSQSPSNKVTEKGKDVELRCDPISGHTALYWYRQSLGQGLEFLIYFQGNSAPDKSGLPSDRFSAERTGGSVSTLTIQRTQQEDSAVYLCASSLRLESSYEQYFGPGTRLTVT.